These 16 T cell receptor beta chains share one sample of origin, sequenced in a study of patients and donors after allogeneic stem cell transplantation (dated by TCRdb to about 2020). Libraries were made using RT-PCR. Data came from a NextSeq 550. TCRdb handled the public reads itself, with Q25 trimming in fastp and clone calling in MiXCR, and kept productive beta chains. All rows with the same CDR3 protein become a single entry with the most common DNA and genes. This sample gives approximately 250,000 distinct CDR3 sequences in total; roughly 14% of them show up just once. 11% of the sample is taken by the ten largest. The material sequenced was blood, either unsorted or a sorted T cell fraction (not recorded which). All receptors derive from a human donor who was either an allogeneic HSCT recipient or a stem cell or donor lymphocyte infusion donor (not recorded which). It is not recorded whose cells these are; they may come from a transplant donor.

The sample holds many counts of this clonotype. This rearrangement joins TRBV6-1 to TRBJ1-5; no clear D gene. V was cut by 2 bases and J by 4 bases, with 9 bases left in between. This CDR3 has 14 residues. Germline V gives CDR1 MNHNS, CDR2 SASEGT. In DNA form, the CDR3 reads TGTGCCAGCAGTGAAACCTCCGCAAATCAGCCCCAGCATTTT. It codes for CASSETSANQPQHF.

This clonotype was observed at least ten times. The chain combines TRBV19 with TRBJ2-5; tentatively, D is TRBD2 (5 bases). The germline V and J ends were trimmed by 2 bases and 1 base, with 5 bases remaining between them. The CDR3 has 13 amino acids. The germline gives CDR1 LNHDA, CDR2 SQIVND (reference sequence). The CDR3 spells CASSISGQETQYF. The CDR3 coding sequence is TGTGCCAGTAGTATAAGCGGCCAAGAGACCCAGTACTTC. Full variable domain (missing parts from reference TRBV19 and TRBJ2-5): DGGITQSPKYLFRKEGQNVTLSCEQNLNHDAMYWYRQDPGQGLRLIYYSQIVNDFQKGDIAEGYSVSREKKESFPLTVTSAQKNPTAFYLCASSISGQETQYFGPGTRLLVL.

Many counts were recorded for this clonotype. This chain links TRBV29-1 with TRBJ1-5; D possibly corresponds to TRBD1 (5 bases). The germline V gene encodes CDR1 SQVTM and CDR2 ANQGSEA. V was trimmed by 2 bases and J by 0 bases, leaving 11 bases between them. The CDR3 contains 15 residues. The CDR3 sequence is CSVEWDGHSNQPQHF. The DNA of the CDR3 is TGCAGCGTTGAATGGGACGGGCATAGCAATCAGCCCCAGCATTTT.

CDR3 nucleotide sequence: TGTGCCAGCAGTTGGAGACAAGGCAATCAGCCCCAGCATTTT. Translation: CASSWRQGNQPQHF. V gene TRBV27 combines with J gene TRBJ1-5, with no clear D. This CDR3 region has 14 residues. Germline V gene sequence: CDR1 MNHEY, CDR2 SMNVEV (reference sequence). The V end was cut by 4 bases, the J end by 2 bases, with 9 bases between.

This clonotype appeared a few times. This chain joins TRBV14 and TRBJ2-1, with D possibly matching TRBD1 (5 bases). The CDR3 spans 15 residues. Germline CDR1 is SGHDN and CDR2 is FVKESK. Trimming left V 2 bases short and J 8 bases short, with 16 bases between. The CDR3 reads CASSQLGQALDEQFF. The CDR3 nucleotides are TGTGCCAGCAGCCAACTCGGACAAGCCCTCGATGAGCAGTTCTTC.

This clonotype was picked up many times. V is TRBV5-1 and J is TRBJ2-2; unclear D gene. Germline V gene data show CDR1 as SGHRS and CDR2 as YFSETQ. Deletions cut 0 bases from V and 5 bases from J, with 11 bases between. CDR3 size: 15 residues. The CDR3 DNA reads TGCGCCAGCAGCTTGGTGAATCTCGAAACCGGGGAGCTGTTTTTT. Translation: CASSLVNLETGELFF.

This chain uses TRBV20-1 with TRBJ1-2; tentative D call: TRBD1 (5 bases). CDR1 and CDR2 from the germline V gene are DFQATT and SNEGSKA (reference sequence). The CDR3 runs to 15 residues. The germline V and J ends were trimmed by 0 bases and 6 bases, with 17 bases remaining between them. In DNA form, the CDR3 reads TGCAGTGCTAGAGATCCGTGGGCAGGGCCTAATGGCTACACCTTC. Its translation is CSARDPWAGPNGYTF.

This clonotype was seen repeatedly, ten times or more. Here the CDR3 reads CSVFQRINTEAFF. The CDR3 DNA follows: TGCAGCGTCTTCCAAAGGATTAACACTGAAGCTTTCTTT. The chain has TRBV29-1 and TRBJ1-1; D unclear. Germline V CDR1 and CDR2: SQVTM, ANQGSEA. The CDR3 consists of 13 residues. Trimming left V 6 bases short and J 2 bases short, with 13 bases between.

A few counts support this clonotype. The genes are TRBV9 and TRBJ2-2; no clear D gene. Germline CDR1 SGDLS, CDR2 YYNGEE. V gave up 4 bases and J gave up 6 bases, with 13 bases separating them. CDR3 length: 14 amino acids. This CDR3 reads CASSSYSGSGELFF. The CDR3 DNA follows: TGTGCCAGCAGCTCCTATTCAGGATCCGGGGAGCTGTTTTTT.

The table lists this clonotype with a few counts. The chain links TRBV6-1 to TRBJ1-5; D may be TRBD1 (6 bases). V was clipped by 4 bases and J by 7 bases, with 11 bases between them. CDR1 is MNHNS and CDR2 is SASEGT in the germline V gene. The CDR3 extends over 13 amino acids. CDR3 nucleotide sequence: TGTGCCAGCAGTGCAGGGGAAGGCCAGCCCCAGCATTTT. Translated: CASSAGEGQPQHF.

This clonotype was seen many times. This chain joins TRBV10-3 and TRBJ2-1; 11 bases agree with TRBD2. Looked up from germline, CDR1 is ENHRY and CDR2 is SYGVKD. V lost 0 bases and J lost 5; bases outside the gene matches: 3. This CDR3 has 16 residues. The chain's CDR3 is CAISESGTSGNNEQFF. The CDR3 bases are TGTGCCATCAGTGAGTCGGGGACTAGCGGAAACAATGAGCAGTTCTTC.

In this sample, this clonotype turned up many times. The gene calls are TRBV20-1 and TRBJ2-1; 7 positions match TRBD1. The germline V gene has CDR1 DFQATT and CDR2 SNEGSKA (reference sequence). J gave up 9 bases and V 8 bases, and 7 bases lay outside the gene matches. CDR3 size: 11 residues. The CDR3, as DNA: TGCAGTACCCGAGGGGGCGGTGAGCAGTTCTTC. It translates to CSTRGGGEQFF.

This clonotype was counted between two and nine times. The chain has TRBV11-2 and TRBJ1-6; TRBD1 agrees at 7 bases. The CDR3 is made up of 15 amino acids. J gave up 5 bases and V 3 bases, and 4 bases lay outside the gene matches. Germline V CDR1 and CDR2: SGHAT, FQNNGV. DNA of the CDR3: TGTGCCAGCAGCTTTTGGGACAGCGATAATTCACCCCTCCACTTT. Protein: CASSFWDSDNSPLHF.

This clonotype was counted many times. CDR3 amino acids: CASSLRDSSTDTQYF. CDR3 DNA sequence: TGTGCCAGCAGCCTCCGGGACAGCAGCACAGATACGCAGTATTTT. The rearrangement links TRBV7-9 to TRBJ2-3; 7 bases fit TRBD1. CDR3 length: 15 amino acids. V dropped 5 bases and J dropped 0; count of bases not matched to a gene: 5. Per germline, CDR1 SEHNR and CDR2 FQNEAQ (reference sequence).

This clonotype has only a few counts. This chain uses TRBV19 with TRBJ2-1; 7 bases match TRBD2. CDR3 length equals 15 residues. CDR1 and CDR2 (germline): LNHDA, SQIVND (reference sequence). The V and J ends lost 3 bases and 8 bases, in that order; junction bases with no gene match: 10. CDR3 sequence: CASSILSGGTHEQFF. CDR3 bases: TGTGCCAGTAGTATTTTGTCGGGGGGTACCCATGAGCAGTTCTTC. Drawing the rest from reference TRBV19 and TRBJ2-1, the complete variable domain is DGGITQSPKYLFRKEGQNVTLSCEQNLNHDAMYWYRQDPGQGLRLIYYSQIVNDFQKGDIAEGYSVSREKKESFPLTVTSAQKNPTAFYLCASSILSGGTHEQFFGPGTRLTVL.

The gene calls are TRBV2 and TRBJ1-4; D not resolved. The CDR3 is made up of 16 amino acids. The germline V and J ends were trimmed by 5 bases and 4 bases, with 17 bases remaining between them. CDR1 and CDR2 from the germline V gene are SNHLY and FYNNEI. The CDR3 DNA sequence: TGTGCCAGCAGTCCCGAAAGCGGGGTTCGTAATGAAAAACTGTTTTTT. It is translated as CASSPESGVRNEKLFF.